A selection of T cell receptor beta chains follows, all from one sample in a study of shared clonotypes between healthy human individuals. Sequencing used immunoSEQ multiplex PCR; TCRdb keeps in-frame clones, though not all of them. Of roughly 1,100,000 clones in the sample, around 76% were seen once. The sequenced sample was memory CD4+ T cells sorted from blood. The receptors originated from a man aged 18 to 29 in good health. The CDR3 runs from the conserved cysteine through the conserved F or W. A D gene is named only where the DNA matches it firmly. Clone size is stated in some rows and not others, as once, few, many or a class when expanded.

clone size	CDR3 length	J gene	V gene	D gene	CDR3 protein	CDR3 DNA
once	15	TRBJ2-1	TRBV29-1	TRBD2	CSVPGGWSSYNEQFF	TGCAGCGTCCCGGGGGGGTGGAGTTCCTACAATGAGCAGTTCTTC
NA	14	TRBJ2-7	TRBV5-5	NA	CASSGRERSDEQYF	TGTGCCAGCAGCGGCCGGGAAAGGAGCGACGAGCAGTACTTC
NA	16	TRBJ2-2	TRBV5-4	NA	CASTPEGGRGTGELFF	TGTGCCAGCACCCCAGAGGGGGGCCGGGGCACCGGGGAGCTGTTTTTT
NA	15	TRBJ2-7	TRBV5-5	TRBD2	CASSAGTSGTYEQYF	TGTGCCAGCAGCGCCGGGACTAGCGGGACCTACGAGCAGTACTTC
NA	13	TRBJ1-1	TRBV7-8	NA	CASSLGGDTEAFF	TGTGCCAGCAGCTTAGGGGGGGACACTGAAGCTTTCTTT
NA	13	TRBJ2-5	TRBV30	NA	CASGADHQETQYF	TGTGCCTCGGGGGCAGATCACCAAGAGACCCAGTACTTC
NA	15	TRBJ2-1	TRBV12-5	TRBD2	CASGLVLAGHNEQFF	TGTGCTAGTGGTTTGGTACTAGCGGGACACAATGAGCAGTTCTTC
NA	17	TRBJ2-2	TRBV7-7	TRBD2	CASSARLAGVNTGELFF	TGTGCTAGCAGTGCGAGACTAGCGGGAGTGAACACCGGGGAGCTGTTTTTT
NA	11	TRBJ1-2	TRBV6-5	NA	CASSDSYGYTF	TGTGCCAGCAGTGACAGTTATGGCTACACCTTC
few	14	TRBJ2-7	TRBV5-6	NA	CASSLDLPTYEQYF	TGTGCCAGCAGCTTGGATCTTCCAACCTACGAGCAGTACTTC
NA	13	TRBJ1-2	TRBV29-1	NA	CSVAPAGTYGYTF	TGCAGCGTTGCCCCCGCAGGTACTTATGGCTACACCTTC
NA	12	TRBJ1-2	TRBV2	NA	CASSEWGYGYTF	TGTGCCAGCAGTGAATGGGGGTATGGCTACACCTTC
few	14	TRBJ1-5	TRBV5-1	NA	CASSLVGEGQPQHF	TGCGCCAGCAGCTTGGTGGGGGAAGGTCAGCCCCAGCATTTT
few	17	TRBJ2-6	TRBV5-8	NA	CASSWGTGPSGANVLTF	TGTGCCAGCAGCTGGGGGACTGGACCCTCTGGGGCCAACGTCCTGACTTTC
NA	16	TRBJ1-6	TRBV7-2	NA	CASSFNRAPYNSPLHF	TGTGCCAGCAGCTTTAACCGGGCCCCCTATAATTCACCCCTCCACTTT
NA	15	TRBJ2-3	TRBV6-6	NA	CASSSERVAPNTQYF	TGTGCCAGCAGTTCGGAGCGGGTGGCCCCGAATACGCAGTATTTT
NA	14	TRBJ2-2	TRBV27	NA	CASSLLMNTGELFF	TGTGCCAGCAGTTTACTAATGAACACCGGGGAGCTGTTTTTT
few	16	TRBJ2-1	TRBV5-6	TRBD1	CASRAINRGPYNEQFF	TGTGCCAGCCGGGCGATTAACAGGGGGCCCTACAATGAGCAGTTCTTC
NA	14	TRBJ2-7	TRBV9	NA	CASSVGSQNLAQYF	TGTGCCAGCAGCGTAGGTTCCCAAAATCTCGCGCAGTACTTC
NA	15	TRBJ2-3	TRBV15	NA	CATSRGREGPDTQYF	TGTGCCACCTCCAGGGGGCGGGAGGGCCCAGATACGCAGTATTTT
NA	16	TRBJ2-2	TRBV7-9	NA	CASSPRGGLFTGELFF	TGTGCCAGCAGCCCTAGGGGGGGACTTTTCACCGGGGAGCTGTTTTTT
NA	14	TRBJ2-3	TRBV6-5	NA	CATLSGPTTDTQYF	TGTGCCACCCTATCCGGGCCCACCACAGATACGCAGTATTTT
NA	16	TRBJ2-2	TRBV4-1	NA	CASSQDLGLRSGELFF	TGCGCCAGCAGCCAAGATCTTGGGCTGAGGTCCGGGGAGCTGTTTTTT
NA	16	TRBJ1-3	TRBV18	TRBD1	CASSSTDRHSGNTIYF	TGTGCCAGCTCATCCACGGACAGGCACTCTGGAAACACCATATATTTT
NA	13	TRBJ1-1	TRBV7-8	NA	CASSLERRTEAFF	TGTGCCAGCAGCTTAGAAAGGAGGACTGAAGCTTTCTTT
once	17	TRBJ1-4	TRBV5-6	NA	CASSLSREWPTNEKLFF	TGTGCCAGCAGCTTATCCAGGGAATGGCCAACTAATGAAAAACTGTTTTTT
NA	13	TRBJ1-2	TRBV25-1	TRBD1	CTSSSTGSYGYTF	TGTACCAGCAGTTCGACAGGGTCCTATGGCTACACCTTC
NA	16	TRBJ2-1	TRBV4-3	NA	CASSQDGRGAYNEQFF	TGCGCCAGCAGCCAAGATGGGCGGGGTGCGTACAATGAGCAGTTCTTC
NA	14	TRBJ1-2	TRBV6-6	NA	CASSYDRVNYGYTF	TGTGCCAGCAGTTATGATAGGGTGAACTATGGCTACACCTTC
NA	13	TRBJ1-2	TRBV27	NA	CASSLFPGQGYTF	TGTGCCAGCAGTTTATTCCCGGGACAAGGCTACACCTTC
once	16	TRBJ2-5	TRBV30	TRBD1	CAWSQYGTGVRETQYF	TGTGCCTGGAGTCAATACGGGACAGGGGTGCGGGAGACCCAGTACTTC
NA	12	TRBJ2-1	TRBV7-8	TRBD2	CASSPYSSGGFF	TGTGCCAGCAGCCCGTACTCTAGCGGGGGATTCTTC
NA	15	TRBJ1-4	TRBV5-1	TRBD1	CASSPPGQGDEKLFF	TGCGCCAGCAGCCCCCCAGGACAGGGGGACGAAAAACTGTTTTTT
NA	15	TRBJ1-6	TRBV30	NA	CAWRADISYNSPLHF	TGTGCCTGGAGAGCGGACATCTCCTATAATTCACCCCTCCACTTT
NA	16	TRBJ2-7	TRBV16	NA	CASSQSFAGSGYEQYF	TGTGCCAGCAGCCAATCTTTTGCGGGGTCAGGCTACGAGCAGTACTTC
many	13	TRBJ2-1	TRBV5-1	TRBD1	CASSSDRGNEQFF	TGCGCCAGCAGCTCGGACAGGGGAAATGAGCAGTTCTTC
NA	16	TRBJ1-1	TRBV6-1	NA	CASSERGGQRLTEAFF	TGTGCCAGCAGTGAACGGGGGGGGCAGAGGCTCACTGAAGCTTTCTTT
NA	14	TRBJ1-1	TRBV18	NA	CASSPTSRGAEAFF	TGTGCCAGCTCACCTACCTCTAGGGGCGCTGAAGCTTTCTTT
once	14	TRBJ1-3	TRBV18	NA	CASSPGALVNTIYF	TGTGCCAGCTCACCTGGGGCTTTGGTAAACACCATATATTTT
NA	14	TRBJ1-4	TRBV19	TRBD1	CATTKEDRDEKLFF	TGTGCCACGACCAAAGAAGACAGGGATGAAAAACTGTTTTTT
NA	13	TRBJ2-5	TRBV11-1	NA	CASSFTEKETQYF	TGTGCCAGCAGCTTTACAGAGAAGGAGACCCAGTACTTC
once	17	TRBJ1-2	TRBV6-1	TRBD1	CASSESLGQGAGFGYTF	TGTGCCAGCAGTGAAAGTTTAGGACAGGGGGCTGGTTTTGGCTACACCTTC
NA	16	TRBJ2-5	TRBV7-9	NA	CASSSSVAEWGETQYF	TGTGCCAGCAGCTCCTCCGTAGCGGAGTGGGGGGAGACCCAGTACTTC
NA	17	TRBJ2-3	TRBV9	TRBD2	CASSPILAGGNTDTQYF	TGTGCCAGCAGTCCTATACTAGCGGGAGGAAACACAGATACGCAGTATTTT
NA	14	TRBJ2-7	TRBV19	NA	CASSNTGVSYEQYF	TGTGCCAGTAGTAATACTGGGGTCTCCTACGAGCAGTACTTC